Below, 20 T cell receptor beta chains from the same sample are listed, as sequenced in a study of T cells in narcolepsy. Only in-frame clones appear in the TCRdb table, and some are missing; sequencing was by immunoSEQ multiplex PCR. Altogether some 30,000 clones are present, around three quarters being singletons, with the ten largest covering 3.8%. Sequences were obtained from memory (CD45RA-) CD4+ T cells from blood. These receptors originate from a human donor in good health.

The rearrangement uses TRBV2 and TRBJ2-1; TRBD2 matches at 7 bases. The V and J ends lost 7 bases and 4 bases, in that order; junction bases with no gene match: 7. This CDR3 contains 14 residues. The germline CDR1 and CDR2 sequences are SNHLY and FYNNEI. This chain's CDR3 is CASIGAGVYNEQFF. The CDR3 bases are TGTGCCAGCATCGGGGCGGGGGTATACAATGAGCAGTTCTTC.

The rearrangement uses TRBV6-5 and TRBJ1-5; 7 positions agree with TRBD1. The germline V gene has CDR1 MNHEY and CDR2 SVGAGI. This CDR3 is 15 amino acids long. The V segment lost 4 bases and the J segment 5 bases; nucleotides outside the gene matches: 8. The CDR3, as DNA: TGTGCCAGCAGTTCGAAACAGGGGAGCTATCAGCCCCAGCATTTT. Translated: CASSSKQGSYQPQHF.

This clone was counted a few times. The chain links TRBV6-5 to TRBJ1-2, with TRBD1 identical over 8 bases. CDR3 length: 14 amino acids. The V and J ends lost 5 bases and 8 bases, in that order; junction bases with no gene match: 10. In germline, CDR1 is MNHEY, CDR2 SVGAGI. The CDR3 loop reads CASSPRGQGQGYTF. The CDR3, as DNA: TGTGCCAGCAGTCCTCGAGGACAGGGCCAGGGCTACACCTTC.

This clone has a single count. This sequence joins TRBV14 and TRBJ2-1, with a weak D call TRBD1 (6 bases). The CDR3 extends over 15 amino acids. Deletions cut 0 bases from V and 4 bases from J, with 10 bases between. CDR1 and CDR2 from the germline V gene are SGHDN and FVKESK. This chain's CDR3 is CASSQEQGFYNEQFF. CDR3 nucleotide sequence: TGTGCCAGCAGCCAAGAGCAGGGGTTTTACAATGAGCAGTTCTTC. The entire variable domain, with the rest obtained from reference TRBV14 and TRBJ2-1, is as follows: EAGVTQFPSHSVIEKGQTVTLRCDPISGHDNLYWYRRVMGKEIKFLLHFVKESKQDESGMPNNRFLAERTGGTYSTLKVQPAELEDSGVYFCASSQEQGFYNEQFFGPGTRLTVL.

The rearrangement uses TRBV7-7 and TRBJ1-4, with D uncertain. Germline V CDR1 and CDR2: SSHAT, FNYEAQ (reference sequence). The CDR3 is made up of 17 amino acids. Trimming removed 5 bases from V and 0 bases from J, with 16 bases in between. The CDR3 is CASSRSPPGTTNEKLFF. CDR3 coding DNA: TGTGCCAGCAGCCGATCCCCCCCGGGAACAACTAATGAAAAACTGTTTTTT.

The chain combines TRBV28 with TRBJ2-7; TRBD2 matches at 8 bases. Trimming took 5 bases from V and 0 from J; bases not matched to a gene: 9. Per germline, CDR1 MDHEN and CDR2 SYDVKM. The CDR3 loop spans 16 amino acids. CDR3 sequence reads: CASSAASGSSSYEQYF. In DNA, the CDR3 is TGTGCCAGCAGTGCGGCTAGCGGGTCCTCCTCCTACGAGCAGTACTTC. Full variable domain (remainder filled in from reference TRBV28 and TRBJ2-7): DVKVTQSSRYLVKRTGEKVFLECVQDMDHENMFWYRQDPGLGLRLIYFSYDVKMKEKGDIPEGYSVSREKKERFSLILESASTNQTSMYLCASSAASGSSSYEQYFGPGTRLTVT.

The rearrangement joins TRBV6-1 to TRBJ2-1; D not resolved. Per germline, CDR1 MNHNS and CDR2 SASEGT. Trimming took 5 bases from V and 9 from J, leaving 5 bases between them. The CDR3 runs 10 residues. In nucleotides, the CDR3 is TGTGCCAGCAGTATCGTTGAGCAGTTCTTC. It encodes CASSIVEQFF.

The chain recombines TRBV6-5 with TRBJ2-2, with 9 bases matching TRBD2. The ends lost 6 bases at V and 3 bases at J; junction bases unmatched: 5. The CDR3 totals 15 residues. From germline, CDR1 is MNHEY and CDR2 SVGAGI. Here the CDR3 DNA reads TGTGCCAGCAGCCGACTAGCGGCTTACACCGGGGAGCTGTTTTTT. It specifies CASSRLAAYTGELFF.

This clone was observed a few times. This chain links TRBV29-1 with TRBJ2-7; TRBD1 is a possible D gene (5 bases). This CDR3 is 12 amino acids long. Germline lookup yields CDR1 SQVTM and CDR2 ANQGSEA. V was cut by 6 bases and J by 2 bases, with 11 bases left in between. In nucleotides, the CDR3 is TGCAGCGTCGACAGACAGACCTACGAGCAGTACTTC. This gives the protein CSVDRQTYEQYF.

This rearrangement joins TRBV27 to TRBJ1-5, with 9 nucleotides matching TRBD1. After removal of 6 bases from V and 11 bases from J, the junction contained 14 bases not matched to a gene. The CDR3 consists of 15 residues. Germline V gives CDR1 MNHEY, CDR2 SMNVEV (reference sequence). CDR3 bases: TGTGCCAGCAGGCTGACAGGGGGTAACTTCAAGGCCCAGCATTTT. Residues: CASRLTGGNFKAQHF.

The V call is TRBV11-2, the J call TRBJ2-7, with 7 bases aligning to TRBD1. Germline V gene data show CDR1 as SGHAT and CDR2 as FQNNGV. The CDR3 covers 11 residues. Trimming removed 4 bases from V and 6 bases from J; junction bases left unmatched: 0. This chain's CDR3 is CASSSGGEQYF. The CDR3 bases are TGTGCCAGCAGCTCAGGGGGCGAGCAGTACTTC.

The chain carries TRBV4-1 and TRBJ2-6; TRBD1 matches 9 bases. Per germline, CDR1 MGHRA and CDR2 YSYEKL. Trimming cost V 4 bases and J 2 bases; bases outside gene matches: 9. This CDR3 has 18 residues. The CDR3 is CASSRGEDRGPGANVLTF. The CDR3 nucleotides are TGCGCCAGCAGCCGAGGCGAGGACAGGGGTCCTGGGGCCAACGTCCTGACTTTC.

This chain links TRBV7-8 with TRBJ1-5; TRBD1 agrees at 9 bases. Per germline, CDR1 SGHVS and CDR2 FQNEAQ. This CDR3 is 17 amino acids long. J lost 4 bases, V lost 5 bases, and 12 bases had no gene match. CDR3 region: CASSVITGTGYNQPQHF. The CDR3 DNA reads TGTGCCAGCAGCGTAATAACCGGGACAGGGTATAATCAGCCCCAGCATTTT.

The V and J genes are TRBV30 and TRBJ1-5; no clear D. The CDR3 is made up of 17 amino acids. Germline CDR1 GTSNPN, CDR2 SVGIG (reference sequence). V gave up 2 bases and J gave up 10 bases, with 27 bases separating them. The CDR3 nucleotides are TGTGCCTGGAGTCCAGGTCCCGATAGCCTCGTACGGTCCCCCCAGCATTTT. This gives the protein CAWSPGPDSLVRSPQHF. The full variable domain, its missing parts supplied by reference TRBV30 and TRBJ1-5, is SQTIHQWPATLVQPVGSPLSLECTVEGTSNPNLYWYRQAAGRGLQLLFYSVGIGQISSEVPQNLSASRPQDRQFILSSKKLLLSDSGFYLCAWSPGPDSLVRSPQHFGDGTRLSIL.

This chain connects TRBV29-1 to TRBJ2-7; 10 bases map to TRBD2. The CDR3 extends over 13 amino acids. CDR1 and CDR2 from the germline V gene are SQVTM and ANQGSEA. Unmatched junction bases numbered 5, after V lost 5 bases and J lost 4 bases. The CDR3 sequence is CSVSSGSLYEQYF. The CDR3 nucleotides are TGCAGCGTTTCTAGCGGGAGTTTATACGAGCAGTACTTC.

The gene calls are TRBV7-6 and TRBJ1-1; 9 bases are a match to TRBD1. The CDR3 sequence is 14 residues long. J gave up 3 bases and V 6 bases, and 5 bases lay outside the gene matches. The germline CDR1 and CDR2 sequences are SGHVS and FNYEAQ. The CDR3 reads CASRLQGAHTEAFF. CDR3 bases: TGTGCCAGCAGACTACAGGGGGCGCACACTGAAGCTTTCTTT.

The chain carries TRBV7-3 and TRBJ1-1, with 9 bases matching TRBD1. CDR1 and CDR2 (germline): SGHTA, FQGTGA. The CDR3 length is 15 residues. The ends lost 2 bases at V and 3 bases at J; junction bases unmatched: 4. The CDR3 region has the DNA TGTGCCAGCAGCTTACTGGGACAGGGTCACACTGAAGCTTTCTTT. Residues: CASSLLGQGHTEAFF.

The rearrangement links TRBV5-8 to TRBJ1-2; the D is unclear. The CDR3 spans 14 residues. The V end was cut by 1 base, the J end by 8 bases, with 15 bases between. Looked up from germline, CDR1 is SGHTS and CDR2 is YDEGEE. The CDR3 region is CASSLRSLVLGYTF. The CDR3 bases are TGTGCCAGCAGCTTGAGGAGTTTGGTGCTCGGCTACACCTTC.

This clone was seen a few times. The chain couples TRBV7-3 to TRBJ2-1, with TRBD1 matching over 10 bases. This CDR3 has 15 amino acids. CDR1 is SGHTA and CDR2 is FQGTGA in the germline V gene. V lost 5 bases and J lost 6; bases outside the gene matches: 7. CDR3 residues: CASSAGTGVINEQFF. CDR3 DNA sequence: TGTGCCAGCAGCGCCGGGACAGGGGTTATCAATGAGCAGTTCTTC.

The V and J genes are TRBV18 and TRBJ2-2, with 7 nucleotides matching TRBD2. Germline V gene data show CDR1 as KGHSH and CDR2 as LQKENI. The CDR3 is 15 amino acids. V lost 5 bases, J lost 2 bases, and 5 bases stayed unmatched. As DNA, the CDR3 is TGTGCCAGCTCAGGGGCTAGCGGAAACACCGGGGAGCTGTTTTTT. Its protein is CASSGASGNTGELFF.